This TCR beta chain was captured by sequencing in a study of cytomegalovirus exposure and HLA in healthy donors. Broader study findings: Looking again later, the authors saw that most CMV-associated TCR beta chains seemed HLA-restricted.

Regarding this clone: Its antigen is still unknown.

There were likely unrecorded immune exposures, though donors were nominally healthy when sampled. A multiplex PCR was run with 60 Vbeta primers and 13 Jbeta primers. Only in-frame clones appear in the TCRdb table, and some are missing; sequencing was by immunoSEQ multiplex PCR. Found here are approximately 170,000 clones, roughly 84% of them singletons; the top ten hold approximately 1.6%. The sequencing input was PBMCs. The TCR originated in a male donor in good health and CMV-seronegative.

This CDR3 is CASSLFGETQYF. CDR3 in DNA: TGTGCCAGCAGCTTATTCGGAGAGACCCAGTACTTC. This chain joins TRBV7-8 and TRBJ2-5; D is ambiguous. From germline, CDR1 is SGHVS and CDR2 FQNEAQ. The length of the CDR3 is 12 residues. V shed 2 bases and J shed 4 bases, with 5 bases lying between them.